The T cell receptor (beta chain) described here comes from a study of OX40 agonist ivuxolimab in advanced cancers. The overall study: The study reported partial responses in three patients: one hepatocellular carcinoma, two cutaneous melanoma.

Clones were read by immunoSEQ multiplex PCR, and TCRdb kept only the in-frame ones, dropping some. Of more than 50,000 clones in the sample, 87% were seen once. Trimming shortened V by 11 bases and J by 5 bases, and 12 bases separated the two germline ends. Germline loops: CDR1 LGHNA, CDR2 YSLEER. This CDR3 is 11 amino acids long. The sequenced sample was CD4+ or CD8+ T cells sorted from blood, obtained in a trial of the OX40 agonist ivuxolimab. The source is an adult with an advanced solid tumor such as melanoma, head and neck, liver or kidney cancer. The chain is built from TRBV4-3 and TRBJ1-2; no firm D call. The CDR3 sequence: CASAGEYGYTF. The CDR3 region has the DNA TGCGCCTCGGCAGGAGAATATGGCTACACCTTC.